The 16 T cell receptor beta chains below come from one sample, sequenced in a study of blood T cell repertoires in COVID-19. The method was immunoSEQ multiplex PCR; TCRdb's version includes in-frame clones alone and lacks a portion of them. Of 300,000 to 400,000 clones listed, 85% are singletons. The specimen sequenced was PBMCs or T cells enriched from blood (not recorded which). These receptors all come from a woman in her thirties who had been exposed to COVID-19.

The gene calls are TRBV19 and TRBJ2-7; a weak D match, TRBD1 (5 bases). The CDR3 is 14 residues long. Germline V gene data show CDR1 as LNHDA and CDR2 as SQIVND (reference sequence). The V end lost 5 bases, the J end lost 3 bases, and 14 bases lay between the germline ends. This chain's CDR3 is CASSLNPGFYEQYF. CDR3 DNA: TGTGCCAGTAGTCTCAACCCAGGGTTCTACGAGCAGTACTTC.

The chain joins TRBV28 to TRBJ2-7; 11 bases align to TRBD1. The J segment lost 7 bases and the V segment lost 6 bases, leaving 2 bases of the junction unmatched. Germline V CDR1 and CDR2: MDHEN, SYDVKM. The CDR3 consists of 12 residues. The CDR3 bases are TGTGCCAGCAGGGGGACAGGGGGAGAGCAGTACTTC. Amino acids: CASRGTGGEQYF.

This clone was recorded a few times. The chain is built from TRBV19 and TRBJ2-4; TRBD1 agrees at 8 bases. Germline loops: CDR1 LNHDA, CDR2 SQIVND (reference sequence). Germline trimming cut 5 bases from V and 5 bases from J; bases unmatched to any gene: 8. The CDR3 totals 15 residues. The CDR3 is CASSLPGQGQNIQYF. The CDR3 coding sequence is TGTGCCAGTAGTCTCCCAGGACAGGGCCAAAACATTCAGTACTTC.

The chain joins TRBV5-5 to TRBJ2-1, with 8 bases identical to TRBD2. J lost 12 bases, V lost 4 bases, and 15 bases had no gene match. This CDR3 spans 15 amino acids. Germline CDR1 and CDR2: SGHKS and YYEKEE (reference sequence). CDR3 sequence reads: CASSQSAGGPLWQFF. The CDR3 DNA follows: TGTGCCAGCAGCCAAAGTGCGGGGGGTCCTTTATGGCAGTTCTTC.

The chain uses TRBV6-2 or TRBV6-3 and TRBJ2-7, with 7 bases identical to TRBD1. Germline V gene lookup returns CDR1 MNHEY and CDR2 SVGEGT. V was clipped by 6 bases and J by 3 bases; unmatched bases: 14. This CDR3 contains 16 residues. CDR3: CASSPFRQGFGYEQYF. CDR3 in DNA: TGTGCCAGCAGCCCTTTCCGACAGGGCTTTGGCTACGAGCAGTACTTC.

The rearrangement uses TRBV29-1 and TRBJ1-3; possible D gene TRBD1, 6 bases. This CDR3 region has 15 residues. Per germline, CDR1 SQVTM and CDR2 ANQGSEA. V shed 4 bases and J shed 0 bases, with 13 bases lying between them. Written as DNA, the CDR3 is TGCAGCGTTGGGCCAGGGGCCCGCTCTGGAAACACCATATATTTT. This encodes CSVGPGARSGNTIYF.

This clone has only one observation. The J gene is TRBJ2-2, the V gene TRBV28, with D hard to call. The germline V gene encodes CDR1 MDHEN and CDR2 SYDVKM. The V end was cut by 1 base, the J end by 0 bases, with 3 bases between. The CDR3 is 14 amino acids. For the CDR3, the DNA is TGTGCCAGCAGTTTATCAGCGAACACCGGGGAGCTGTTTTTT. Protein product: CASSLSANTGELFF.

The rearrangement joins TRBV28 to TRBJ2-7; 14 bases fit TRBD2. J lost 0 bases, V lost 6 bases, and 7 bases had no gene match. CDR1 and CDR2 from the germline V gene are MDHEN and SYDVKM. The CDR3 is made up of 17 amino acids. The chain's CDR3 is CASSLGTSGGYSYEQYF. CDR3 DNA sequence: TGTGCCAGCAGCCTCGGGACTAGCGGGGGCTACTCCTACGAGCAGTACTTC.

V is TRBV12-3 or TRBV12-4 and J is TRBJ1-2, with 7 bases that match TRBD1. Germline trimming cut 8 bases from V and 5 bases from J; bases unmatched to any gene: 5. This CDR3 is 12 amino acids long. The CDR3 here is CASDRTGYGYTF. The DNA for the CDR3 is TGTGCCAGCGACCGGACAGGTTATGGCTACACCTTC.

This clone appeared a single time. The chain recombines TRBV18 with TRBJ1-3; D is possibly TRBD1 (5 bases). Germline assignment: CDR1 KGHSH and CDR2 LQKENI. This CDR3 has 16 residues. Trimming cost V 4 bases and J 2 bases, with 15 bases left between them. CDR3 loop: CASSRTRDSTGNTIYF. The CDR3 nucleotides read TGTGCCAGCTCACGGACCAGGGACTCTACTGGAAACACCATATATTTT.

This chain connects TRBV15 to TRBJ1-1; D unclear. The V end was cut by 1 base, the J end by 1 base, with 7 bases between. Germline assignment: CDR1 LNHNV and CDR2 YYDKDF (reference sequence). The CDR3 spans 14 residues. The CDR3 nucleotides read TGTGCCACCAGCAGAGTTGCAGGGAACACTGAAGCTTTCTTT. It specifies CATSRVAGNTEAFF.

This clone has only a few counts. The chain carries TRBV15 and TRBJ1-1; 8 nucleotides align to TRBD1. Germline V gene data show CDR1 as LNHNV and CDR2 as YYDKDF (reference sequence). V lost 0 bases to trimming and J lost 5 bases; unmatched junction nucleotides: 8. The CDR3 contains 16 residues. CDR3 amino acids: CATSRDRRDRTTEAFF. CDR3 coding DNA: TGTGCCACCAGCAGAGATAGGCGGGACAGGACTACTGAAGCTTTCTTT.

Only a few counts were recorded for this clone. This chain connects TRBV6-5 to TRBJ1-1; 8 bases agree with TRBD1. Germline V gene data show CDR1 as MNHEY and CDR2 as SVGAGI. V shed 7 bases, J shed 4 bases, and the junction held 8 bases outside the gene matches. The CDR3 consists of 14 residues. In DNA form, the CDR3 reads TGTGCCAGCACCTTGACAGGGGCCATCACTGAAGCTTTCTTT. As protein: CASTLTGAITEAFF.

CDR3 nucleotides: TGTGCCAGCAGCTTGGGGGGACACATGAACACTGAAGCTTTCTTT. Amino acids: CASSLGGHMNTEAFF. The chain has TRBV5-5 and TRBJ1-1, with TRBD1 as a possible D gene (6 bases). Between the trimmed V and J ends, which lost 0 bases and 0 bases, there was a span of 9 bases. This CDR3 region has 15 residues. Germline V lookup: CDR1 SGHKS, CDR2 YYEKEE (reference sequence).

Points on this clone: This may come from a read error, since a much larger clone is one base off. The rearrangement uses TRBV28 and TRBJ2-1, with 13 bases matching TRBD2. From germline, CDR1 is MDHEN and CDR2 SYDVKM. The CDR3 totals 17 residues. After removal of 11 bases from V and 6 bases from J, the junction contained 16 bases not matched to a gene. CDR3 in DNA: TGTGCCGGCACCCTAGCACTAGCGGGGGGGGTGGGCAATGAGCAGTTCTTC. Protein product: CAGTLALAGGVGNEQFF.

This clone was counted a single time. This sequence joins TRBV19 and TRBJ2-3, with TRBD2 matching over 10 bases. Germline V gene data show CDR1 as LNHDA and CDR2 as SQIVND (reference sequence). CDR3 size: 16 residues. After removal of 4 bases from V and 4 bases from J, the junction contained 8 bases not matched to a gene. Here the CDR3 reads CASSNPSGGAADTQYF. CDR3 coding DNA: TGTGCCAGTAGTAACCCCAGCGGGGGGGCCGCAGATACGCAGTATTTT.